This T cell receptor beta chain was recorded in a study of OX40 agonist ivuxolimab in advanced cancers. The sample holds one count of this clone. Its specificity is not known. General study results and limits: Among the lowest peripheral clonal expansion occurred in 0.1-3.0 mg/kg partial responders. With doses of 0.1 to 3.0 mg/kg, CD4+ and CD8+ blood T cells had undergone clonal expansion by week 6.

The table came from immunoSEQ multiplex PCR; TCRdb's copy has only in-frame clones and leaves some out. The profile shows tens of thousands of clones, 88% of them singletons. This clonotype originated in an adult with an advanced solid tumor such as melanoma, head and neck, liver or kidney cancer. This sample comprised CD4+ or CD8+ T cells sorted from blood, obtained in a trial of the OX40 agonist ivuxolimab.

The CDR3 sequence is CASSLEWTGTYEQYF. The DNA of the CDR3 is TGTGCCAGCAGCTTGGAGTGGACTGGAACCTACGAGCAGTACTTC. The chain combines TRBV5-5 with TRBJ2-7, with TRBD2 as a possible D gene (5 bases). Germline CDR1 is SGHKS and CDR2 is YYEKEE (reference sequence). Trimming cost V 0 bases and J 2 bases, with 12 bases left between them. CDR3 length: 15 amino acids.